Following are 24 T cell receptor beta chains from one sample sequenced in a study of T cells in Graves' hyperthyroidism and ophthalmopathy. Using RNA transcripts as the source, TCR beta CDR3 regions were amplified. RT-PCR in the first round (using the HTBI primer set) targeted the TCR CDR3. TCRdb called the multiplex PCR reads again in MiXCR, with one record for every CDR3 protein. This table holds about 500,000 distinct CDR3 sequences, around 43% found once. The sequenced material came from peripheral blood or thyroid tissue (not recorded which). The receptors here all came from an adult woman with Graves' disease, either hyperthyroidism or ophthalmopathy (not recorded which).

In its sample, this clonotype was seen many times. V and J are TRBV5-5 and TRBJ1-2, with TRBD1 as a possible D gene (5 bases). Between the trimmed V and J ends, which lost 2 bases and 4 bases, there was a span of 12 bases. The CDR3 covers 14 residues. Germline V CDR1 and CDR2: SGHKS, YYEKEE (reference sequence). The CDR3 DNA follows: TGTGCCAGCAGCTTAGACAGTGTCTCCTATGGCTACACCTTC. Protein product: CASSLDSVSYGYTF. Full variable domain (rest looked up from reference TRBV5-5 and TRBJ1-2): DAGVTQSPTHLIKTRGQQVTLRCSPISGHKSVSWYQQVLGQGPQFIFQYYEKEERGRGNFPDRFSARQFPNYSSELNVNALLLGDSALYLCASSLDSVSYGYTFGSGTRLTVV.

Ten or more counts support this clonotype. The chain has TRBV20-1 and TRBJ2-5; 8 bases are shared with TRBD2. Germline V gives CDR1 DFQATT, CDR2 SNEGSKA (reference sequence). After removal of 5 bases from V and 2 bases from J, the junction contained 13 bases not matched to a gene. This CDR3 spans 16 amino acids. This chain's CDR3 is CSASSGTRFRQETQYF. The CDR3 DNA sequence: TGCAGTGCTTCATCCGGGACTAGGTTTCGGCAAGAGACCCAGTACTTC.

This clonotype was picked up a small number of times. This CDR3 reads CSVESGGVYGYTF. The CDR3 DNA sequence: TGCAGCGTTGAATCCGGGGGGGTATATGGCTACACCTTC. The chain combines TRBV29-1 with TRBJ1-2; a possible D gene is TRBD1 (5 bases). The V end was cut by 2 bases, the J end by 5 bases, with 12 bases between. This CDR3 comprises 13 residues. Germline loops: CDR1 SQVTM, CDR2 ANQGSEA.

V and J are TRBV29-1 and TRBJ1-1; a possible D gene is TRBD1 (5 bases). The CDR3 contains 14 residues. The germline V gene has CDR1 SQVTM and CDR2 ANQGSEA. Between the trimmed V and J ends, which lost 3 bases and 5 bases, there was a span of 16 bases. CDR3 nucleotides: TGCAGCGTTGACTCGTGGTCAGGGAGAACTGAAGCTTTCTTT. Its protein is CSVDSWSGRTEAFF.

Turning to this clonotype: Sequence at one end of the junction differs from germline and may be a read error. V usage is TRBV25-1 and J usage is TRBJ1-1; D is unclear. CDR1 is MGHDK and CDR2 is SYGVNS in the germline V gene. The CDR3 loop spans 15 amino acids. DNA of the CDR3: TGTGCCTGCAGTGCCCTCGGGCCGGAGGGAACTGAAGCTTTCTTT. As protein: CACSALGPEGTEAFF.

The chain employs TRBV7-9 and TRBJ2-7; TRBD1 might be the D (6 bases). V was shortened by 4 bases and J by 2 bases, with 21 bases between the two germline ends. Germline assignment: CDR1 SEHNR and CDR2 FQNEAQ (reference sequence). This CDR3 contains 17 residues. The CDR3 DNA reads TGTGCCAGCAGCTCACCTCCGGGACACTCCGGTACCTACGAGCAGTACTTC. Protein product: CASSSPPGHSGTYEQYF.

The sample holds many counts of this clonotype. The DNA of the CDR3 is TGTGCCATCAGGGACAGATTATACGAGCAGTACTTC. It yields the protein CAIRDRLYEQYF. J is TRBJ2-7 and V is TRBV10-3; D is possibly TRBD1 (6 bases). The CDR3 extends over 12 amino acids. Germline CDR1 and CDR2: ENHRY and SYGVKD. Trimming left V 6 bases short and J 4 bases short, with 10 bases between.

V gene TRBV10-3 combines with J gene TRBJ2-5; 11 bases agree with TRBD2. Germline V gene lookup returns CDR1 ENHRY and CDR2 SYGVKD. V was clipped by 10 bases and J by 1 base; unmatched bases: 11. The CDR3 length is 16 residues. The CDR3 coding sequence is TGTGCCAGCAGCCGACTGACTAGCGGGACCCAAGAGACCCAGTACTTC. Translation: CASSRLTSGTQETQYF.

This sequence joins TRBV7-2 and TRBJ2-7; 10 nucleotides match TRBD2. CDR1 and CDR2 from the germline V gene are SGHTA and FQGNSA. The CDR3 runs to 18 residues. Germline trimming cut 4 bases from V and 0 bases from J; bases unmatched to any gene: 12. The DNA for the CDR3 is TGTGCCAGCAGCTCGTCAGCTAGCGGGGGCCATACCTCCTACGAGCAGTACTTC. This sequence encodes CASSSSASGGHTSYEQYF.

V and J are TRBV19 and TRBJ1-4; 9 bases are a match to TRBD1. Per germline, CDR1 LNHDA and CDR2 SQIVND (reference sequence). This CDR3 spans 14 amino acids. With 7 bases clipped from V and 5 bases from J, the junction kept 5 bases outside the gene matches. CDR3 region: CASTAGTGNEKLFF. As DNA, the CDR3 is TGTGCCAGTACCGCGGGGACAGGGAATGAAAAACTGTTTTTT.

There are a few counts of this clonotype. The J gene is TRBJ1-6, the V gene TRBV20-1; 7 positions agree with TRBD1. Trimming cost V 0 bases and J 7 bases; bases outside gene matches: 6. CDR1 is DFQATT, CDR2 SNEGSKA, per germline (reference sequence). The CDR3 contains 15 residues. The CDR3 coding sequence is TGCAGTGCTAGAGATCCCGGGACAGCAAATTCACCCCTCCACTTT. As protein: CSARDPGTANSPLHF.

The CDR3 loop reads CASSDPRGPQETQYF. The CDR3 DNA is TGTGCCAGCAGTGACCCTCGCGGCCCCCAAGAGACCCAGTACTTC. V is TRBV25-1 and J is TRBJ2-5; no firm D call. CDR3 length: 15 residues. Looked up from germline, CDR1 is MGHDK and CDR2 is SYGVNS. The V end lost 3 bases, the J end lost 1 base, and 12 bases lay between the germline ends.

This clonotype has a count of ten or more. This sequence joins TRBV20-1 and TRBJ2-5, with no clear D. The CDR3 extends over 13 amino acids. Trimming cost V 2 bases and J 0 bases, with 7 bases left between them. Per the germline V gene, CDR1 is DFQATT and CDR2 is SNEGSKA (reference sequence). CDR3 amino acids: CSARSTYQETQYF. The CDR3 region has the DNA TGCAGTGCTAGATCCACATACCAAGAGACCCAGTACTTC.

The rearrangement links TRBV10-3 to TRBJ1-4, with TRBD1 matching 7 bases. This CDR3 comprises 14 residues. From germline, CDR1 is ENHRY and CDR2 SYGVKD. Unmatched junction bases numbered 3, after V lost 3 bases and J lost 5 bases. CDR3 region: CAISEPGGNEKLFF. As DNA, the CDR3 is TGTGCCATCAGTGAACCAGGGGGAAATGAAAAACTGTTTTTT.

This sequence joins TRBV3-1 and TRBJ1-1; D is possibly TRBD1 (5 bases). The CDR3 runs 13 residues. Germline values: CDR1 LGHDT, CDR2 YNNKEL (reference sequence). V shed 4 bases and J shed 4 bases, with 10 bases lying between them. The CDR3 protein is CASSRGQFTEAFF. DNA of the CDR3: TGTGCCAGCAGCCGAGGACAATTCACTGAAGCTTTCTTT.

Of note for this clonotype: The CDR3 does not close with the conserved phenylalanine or tryptophan, likely indicating a read error. The rearrangement links TRBV20-1 to TRBJ2-7; TRBD2 might be the D (6 bases). V was clipped by 3 bases and J by 2 bases, with 20 bases between them. Per germline, CDR1 DFQATT and CDR2 SNEGSKA (reference sequence). This CDR3 has 16 amino acids. CDR3 nucleotide sequence: TGCAGTGCTAGTGGCCGGGGGACGGTCGGAACCTACGAGCAGTACCTC. It codes for CSASGRGTVGTYEQYL.

In its sample, this clonotype was seen a few times. The CDR3: CASSHRDSGAYEQYF. CDR3 nucleotide sequence: TGTGCCAGCAGCCACCGGGACAGTGGTGCCTACGAGCAGTACTTC. This chain links TRBV7-9 with TRBJ2-7; TRBD1 aligns across 7 bases. Per the germline V gene, CDR1 is SEHNR and CDR2 is FQNEAQ (reference sequence). V was clipped by 5 bases and J by 2 bases; unmatched bases: 9. This CDR3 has 15 amino acids. Based on the CDR3 plus reference TRBV7-9 and TRBJ2-7, the full variable domain is DTGVSQNPRHKITKRGQNVTFRCDPISEHNRLYWYRQTLGQGPEFLTYFQNEAQLEKSRLLSDRFSAERPKGSFSTLEIQRTEQGDSAMYLCASSHRDSGAYEQYFGPGTRLTVT.

The gene calls are TRBV7-8 and TRBJ1-6; possible D gene TRBD1, 6 bases. V lost 2 bases and J 8 bases, leaving 13 bases between the germline ends. CDR3 length: 15 amino acids. Germline V gene sequence: CDR1 SGHVS, CDR2 FQNEAQ. This chain's CDR3 is CASSLREGVDSPLHF. Written as DNA, the CDR3 is TGTGCCAGCAGCTTACGGGAGGGGGTAGATTCACCCCTCCACTTT.

The chain recombines TRBV7-3 with TRBJ1-6, with a possible D match to TRBD1 (5 bases). V was pared by 2 bases and J by 7 bases, with 12 bases between. The length of the CDR3 is 15 residues. Germline CDR1 and CDR2: SGHTA and FQGTGA. The CDR3: CASSLGGAANSPLHF. Written as DNA, the CDR3 is TGTGCCAGCAGCTTAGGAGGGGCAGCGAATTCACCCCTCCACTTT.

The genes are TRBV20-1 and TRBJ2-2; D is possibly TRBD2 (6 bases). This CDR3 is built from 14 residues. Trimming took off 5 bases at V and 2 bases at J, with 12 bases between the two ends. CDR1 and CDR2 (germline): DFQATT, SNEGSKA (reference sequence). The CDR3, as DNA: TGCAGTGCTCTCCGGGAGCTAAACACCGGGGAGCTGTTTTTT. This translates into CSALRELNTGELFF.

This clonotype was seen more than once but under ten times. The chain employs TRBV2 and TRBJ1-5; tentatively, D is TRBD1 (5 bases). The CDR3 extends over 16 amino acids. Looked up from germline, CDR1 is SNHLY and CDR2 is FYNNEI. Trimming cost V 3 bases and J 7 bases, with 19 bases left between them. CDR3 nucleotide sequence: TGTGCCAGCAGTGACCTAAGGGAGGGGCCCACGCAGCCCCAGCATTTT. Protein sequence: CASSDLREGPTQPQHF.

This clonotype was seen ten or more times. The chain has TRBV2 and TRBJ1-6, with TRBD1 identical over 8 bases. Germline values: CDR1 SNHLY, CDR2 FYNNEI. J lost 6 bases, V lost 7 bases, and 8 bases had no gene match. CDR3 length equals 15 residues. As DNA, the CDR3 is TGTGCCAGCACCCGGACAGGGACTGGTAATTCACCCCTCCACTTT. It yields the protein CASTRTGTGNSPLHF.

In the case of this clonotype: At one boundary the junction diverges from the germline segment, which might be a read error. The gene calls are TRBV11-2 and TRBJ1-6; D unclear. The CDR3 runs to 15 residues. CDR1 is SGHAT and CDR2 is FQNNGV in the germline V gene. CDR3 DNA: TGTGCCGGCAGCTTAGTGGGAGGGCCTAATTCACCCCTCCACTTT. Its protein is CAGSLVGGPNSPLHF.

The rearrangement links TRBV2 to TRBJ1-1; D remains unclear. Germline CDR1 is SNHLY and CDR2 is FYNNEI. The germline V and J ends were trimmed by 8 bases and 0 bases, with 13 bases remaining between them. The CDR3 loop spans 14 amino acids. CDR3 in amino acids: CASGTGSLNTEAFF. CDR3 DNA: TGTGCCAGCGGAACCGGATCCTTGAACACTGAAGCTTTCTTT. The complete variable domain, with remaining parts taken from reference TRBV2 and TRBJ1-1, reads EPEVTQTPSHQVTQMGQEVILRCVPISNHLYFYWYRQILGQKVEFLVSFYNNEISEKSEIFDDQFSVERPDGSNFTLKIRSTKLEDSAMYFCASGTGSLNTEAFFGQGTRLTVV.